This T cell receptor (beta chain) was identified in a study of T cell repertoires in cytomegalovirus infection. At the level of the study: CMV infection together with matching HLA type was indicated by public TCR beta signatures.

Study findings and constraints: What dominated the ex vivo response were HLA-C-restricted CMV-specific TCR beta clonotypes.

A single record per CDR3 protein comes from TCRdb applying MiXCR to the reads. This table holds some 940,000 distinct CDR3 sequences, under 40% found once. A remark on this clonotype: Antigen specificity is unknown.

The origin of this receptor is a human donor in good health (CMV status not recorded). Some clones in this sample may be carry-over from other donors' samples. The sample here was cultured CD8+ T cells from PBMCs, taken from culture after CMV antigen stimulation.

CDR3 in DNA: TGCGCCAGCAGCCAAGATATCGGGGGGCTAAATGGCTACACCTTC. Encoded protein: CASSQDIGGLNGYTF. The rearrangement joins TRBV4-1 to TRBJ1-2; a weak D match, TRBD1 (6 bases). Trimming cost V 0 bases and J 6 bases, with 14 bases left between them. Germline loops: CDR1 MGHRA, CDR2 YSYEKL. The CDR3 is 15 residues long.